The T cell receptor (beta chain) described here comes from a study of cytotoxic CD8 clonotypes in ibrutinib-treated CLL. The overall study: Partial response occurred in approximately 24 patients and complete response in 2; at median around 66 months, roughly 14 remained remitted and some twelve progressed. Study-wide points: An increase in clonality occurred at ibrutinib response, followed by a return toward baseline at progression.

As regards this clone: What it binds is not known.

Germline V gene lookup returns CDR1 LNHDA and CDR2 SQIVND (reference sequence). This CDR3 is built from 15 residues. V was trimmed by 6 bases and J by 1 base, leaving 16 bases between them. With sequencing, the targeted depth ranged from 1 in 200,000 to 1 in 1 million T cells. Some clones are missing from TCRdb's copy, which holds only in-frame ones; the method was immunoSEQ multiplex PCR. Among some 140,000 clones listed, around 93% were seen once. The sequencing here drew on PBMCs, taken after 12 months of ibrutinib treatment. The chain is built from TRBV19 and TRBJ2-7, with D hard to call. The source of this sequence is a human donor with chronic lymphocytic leukemia. The CDR3 sequence is CASSPSTGTSYEQYF. The CDR3 DNA follows: TGTGCCAGTAGCCCGTCGACTGGAACTTCCTACGAGCAGTACTTC.